A selection of T cell receptor beta chains follows, all from one sample in a study of blood T cell repertoires in COVID-19. Assay: immunoSEQ multiplex PCR; the TCRdb copy retains only in-frame clones and omits some. The sample has about 69,000 clones, 79% seen once. Sequences were obtained from peripheral blood. Source of these receptors: a human donor in a cohort sampled during active COVID-19. Both conserved end residues are part of each CDR3. The D gene is left open where the match is weak. Size tells how often a clone was seen (once, few, many) or the class of an expanded clone, and some rows leave it out.

V gene	clone size	D gene	J gene	CDR3 protein	CDR3 DNA
TRBV19	NA	TRBD1	TRBJ1-1	CASSITGQGDTEAFF	TGTGCCAGTAGTATAACGGGACAGGGGGACACTGAAGCTTTCTTT
TRBV19	few	NA	TRBJ2-1	CASTIQGSHEQFF	TGTGCCAGTACCATCCAGGGCAGCCATGAGCAGTTCTTC
TRBV10-1	NA	NA	TRBJ1-1	CASSESRGTEAFF	TGCGCCAGCAGTGAGTCGCGCGGTACTGAAGCTTTCTTT
TRBV28	NA	TRBD1	TRBJ1-5	CASSSDGQGFSNQPQHF	TGTGCCAGCAGTTCGGATGGACAGGGCTTTAGCAATCAGCCCCAGCATTTT
TRBV5-1	NA	NA	TRBJ2-7	CASSLAEGSSYEQYF	TGCGCCAGCAGCTTGGCCGAGGGTAGCTCCTACGAGCAGTACTTC
TRBV7-2	NA	NA	TRBJ2-5	CASSFMETQYF	TGTGCCAGCAGCTTCATGGAGACCCAGTACTTC
TRBV3-1/TRBV3-2	few	TRBD2	TRBJ2-1	CASSQDSGRVNEQFF	TGTGCCAGCAGCCAAGATAGCGGGAGAGTCAATGAGCAGTTCTTC
TRBV7-8	NA	NA	TRBJ2-7	CASSLDQTYEQYF	TGTGCCAGCAGCTTAGACCAGACCTACGAGCAGTACTTC
TRBV5-1	NA	TRBD1	TRBJ2-7	CASSLGQGLDEQYF	TGCGCCAGCAGCTTGGGACAGGGCCTCGACGAGCAGTACTTC
TRBV28	NA	TRBD2	TRBJ2-7	CASSSPNSGRAQYEQYF	TGTGCCAGCAGTTCCCCGAATAGCGGGAGGGCCCAGTACGAGCAGTACTTC
TRBV18	NA	NA	TRBJ1-1	CASSPPGHTNTEAFF	TGTGCCAGCTCACCACCGGGACATACGAACACTGAAGCTTTCTTT
TRBV28	NA	NA	TRBJ2-2	CASSLLTGVGTGELFF	TGTGCCAGCAGTTTATTGACCGGGGTCGGCACCGGGGAGCTGTTTTTT
TRBV6-5	NA	NA	TRBJ2-7	CASSYDGTLYEQYF	TGTGCCAGCAGTTATGACGGGACACTCTACGAGCAGTACTTC
TRBV2	NA	TRBD1	TRBJ2-7	CASSVVTGGGEQYF	TGTGCCAGCAGTGTGGTGACAGGGGGCGGCGAGCAGTACTTC
TRBV10-2	NA	NA	TRBJ1-2	CASSEPYSRGYTF	TGCGCCAGCAGTGAGCCCTATTCGCGTGGCTACACCTTC
TRBV6-5	NA	NA	TRBJ1-5	CASNPDGYSNQPQHF	TGTGCCAGCAACCCCGACGGGTATAGCAATCAGCCCCAGCATTTT
TRBV6-5	once	TRBD1	TRBJ2-1	CASSPQGFLYNEQFF	TGTGCCAGCAGTCCACAGGGGTTCCTATACAATGAGCAGTTCTTC
TRBV28	NA	NA	TRBJ2-7	CASSLWDISYEQYF	TGTGCCAGCAGTTTATGGGACATCTCCTACGAGCAGTACTTC
TRBV7-2	once	TRBD1	TRBJ2-7	CASSLWTGDYEQYF	TGTGCCAGCAGCTTGTGGACAGGGGACTACGAGCAGTACTTC
TRBV9	NA	NA	TRBJ2-7	CASSVRSADYEQYF	TGTGCCAGCAGCGTCCGTAGCGCGGACTACGAGCAGTACTTC
TRBV19	NA	TRBD1	TRBJ1-1	CASRGQGVWNTEAFF	TGTGCCAGTAGGGGACAGGGAGTATGGAACACTGAAGCTTTCTTT
TRBV6-5	NA	TRBD1	TRBJ1-4	CASSYKGANEKLFF	TGTGCCAGCAGTTACAAGGGGGCAAACGAAAAACTGTTTTTT
TRBV28	once	NA	TRBJ1-1	CAGKGSGFNTEAFF	TGTGCCGGGAAGGGGTCGGGCTTCAACACTGAAGCTTTCTTT
TRBV24-1	NA	NA	TRBJ2-4	CATSDWRDAKNIQYF	TGTGCCACCAGTGATTGGAGGGATGCCAAAAACATTCAGTACTTC
TRBV14	once	TRBD1	TRBJ1-6	CASSQSSAGQGYSPLHF	TGTGCCAGCAGCCAATCTTCCGCGGGACAGGGTTATTCACCCCTCCACTTT
TRBV5-1	few	NA	TRBJ2-2	CASSLAITRDTGELFF	TGCGCCAGCAGCTTGGCGATCACTCGTGACACCGGGGAGCTGTTTTTT
TRBV9	few	NA	TRBJ2-7	CASSESLNSYEQYF	TGTGCCAGCAGCGAATCCCTTAACTCCTACGAGCAGTACTTC
TRBV29-1	NA	TRBD2	TRBJ2-5	CSVDYGGRTGETQYF	TGCAGCGTTGATTATGGCGGGAGGACCGGGGAGACCCAGTACTTC
TRBV2	NA	NA	TRBJ2-2	CASRTANTGELFF	TGTGCCAGCCGGACAGCGAACACCGGGGAGCTGTTTTTT